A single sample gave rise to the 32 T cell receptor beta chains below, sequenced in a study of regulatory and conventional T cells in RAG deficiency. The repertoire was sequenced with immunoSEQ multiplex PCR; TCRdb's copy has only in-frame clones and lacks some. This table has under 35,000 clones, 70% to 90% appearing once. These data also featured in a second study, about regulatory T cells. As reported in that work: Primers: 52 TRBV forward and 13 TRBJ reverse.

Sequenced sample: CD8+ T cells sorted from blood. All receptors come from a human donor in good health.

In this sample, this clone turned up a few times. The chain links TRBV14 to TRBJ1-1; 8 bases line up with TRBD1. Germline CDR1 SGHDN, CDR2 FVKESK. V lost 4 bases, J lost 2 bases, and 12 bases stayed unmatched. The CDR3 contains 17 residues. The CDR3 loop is CASSRLPDREQNTEAFF. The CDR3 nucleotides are TGTGCCAGCAGCCGATTACCGGACAGGGAACAAAACACTGAAGCTTTCTTT.

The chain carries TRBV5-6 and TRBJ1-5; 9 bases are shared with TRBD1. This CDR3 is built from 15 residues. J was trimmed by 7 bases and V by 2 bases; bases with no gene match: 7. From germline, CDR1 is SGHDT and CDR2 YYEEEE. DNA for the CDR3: TGTGCCAGCAGCTTACAGGGGGCTTGGCCCCAGCCCCAGCATTTT. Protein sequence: CASSLQGAWPQPQHF.

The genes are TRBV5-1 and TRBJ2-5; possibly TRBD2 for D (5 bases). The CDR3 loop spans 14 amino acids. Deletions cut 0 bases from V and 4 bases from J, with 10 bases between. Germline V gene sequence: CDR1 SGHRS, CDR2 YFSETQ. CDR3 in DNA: TGCGCCAGCAGCTTGGAGGATAGCGCAGAGACCCAGTACTTC. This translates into CASSLEDSAETQYF.

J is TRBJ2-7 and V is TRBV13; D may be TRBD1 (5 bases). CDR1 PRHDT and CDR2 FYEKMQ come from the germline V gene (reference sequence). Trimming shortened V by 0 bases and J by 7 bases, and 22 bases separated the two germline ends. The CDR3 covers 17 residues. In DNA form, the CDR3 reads TGTGCCAGCAGCTTAGGTTCGTTCAGGGCACTTGGAAAAGAGCAGTACTTC. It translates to CASSLGSFRALGKEQYF.

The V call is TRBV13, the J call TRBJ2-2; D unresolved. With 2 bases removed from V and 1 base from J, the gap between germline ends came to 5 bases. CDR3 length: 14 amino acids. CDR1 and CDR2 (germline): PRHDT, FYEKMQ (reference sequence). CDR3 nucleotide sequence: TGTGCCAGCAGCTTACCGAGGAACACCGGGGAGCTGTTTTTT. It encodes CASSLPRNTGELFF.

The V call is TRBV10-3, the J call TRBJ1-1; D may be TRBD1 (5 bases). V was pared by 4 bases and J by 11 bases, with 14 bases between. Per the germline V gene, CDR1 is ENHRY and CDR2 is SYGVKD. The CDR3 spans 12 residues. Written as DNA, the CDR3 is TGTGCCATCAGTGGTCCCGAAGCAGGGGCTTTCTTT. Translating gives CAISGPEAGAFF.

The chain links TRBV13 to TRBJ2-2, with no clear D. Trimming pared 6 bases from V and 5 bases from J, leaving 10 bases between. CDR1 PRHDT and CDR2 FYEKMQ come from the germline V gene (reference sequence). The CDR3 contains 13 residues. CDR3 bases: TGTGCCAGCAGAACCGAGGAGACCGGGGAGCTGTTTTTT. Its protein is CASRTEETGELFF.

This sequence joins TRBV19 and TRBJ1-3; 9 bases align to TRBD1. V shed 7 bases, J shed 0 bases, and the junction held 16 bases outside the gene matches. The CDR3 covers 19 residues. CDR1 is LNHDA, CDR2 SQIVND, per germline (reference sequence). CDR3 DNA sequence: TGTGCCAGTATCAAAGACAGGGGGTTAGTTGGGAGCTCTGGAAACACCATATATTTT. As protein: CASIKDRGLVGSSGNTIYF.

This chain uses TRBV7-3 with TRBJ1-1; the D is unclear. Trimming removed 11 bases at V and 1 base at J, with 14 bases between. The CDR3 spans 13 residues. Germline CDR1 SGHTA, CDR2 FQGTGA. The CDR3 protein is CALRNLANTEAFF. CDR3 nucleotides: TGTGCCCTCCGGAATTTGGCGAACACTGAAGCTTTCTTT.

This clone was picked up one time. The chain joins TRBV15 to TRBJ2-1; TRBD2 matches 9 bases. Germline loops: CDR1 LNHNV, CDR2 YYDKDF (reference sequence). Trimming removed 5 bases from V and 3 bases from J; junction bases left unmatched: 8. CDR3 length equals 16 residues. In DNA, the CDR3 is TGTGCCACCAGCGGCGCGGGGGGGCATAACTACAATGAGCAGTTCTTC. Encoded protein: CATSGAGGHNYNEQFF.

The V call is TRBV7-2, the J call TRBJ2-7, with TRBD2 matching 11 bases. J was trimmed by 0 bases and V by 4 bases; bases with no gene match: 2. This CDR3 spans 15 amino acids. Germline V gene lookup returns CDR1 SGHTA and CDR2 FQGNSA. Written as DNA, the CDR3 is TGTGCCAGCAGCTCCACTAGCGGGAGCTCCTACGAGCAGTACTTC. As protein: CASSSTSGSSYEQYF.

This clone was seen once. CDR3 sequence reads: CASSYGRGLLETQYF. In nucleotides, the CDR3 is TGTGCCAGCAGTTACGGAAGGGGGCTCCTCGAGACCCAGTACTTC. The chain carries TRBV6-6 and TRBJ2-5; 7 nucleotides align to TRBD1. This CDR3 has 15 residues. V gave up 2 bases and J gave up 5 bases; unmatched junction bases: 8. CDR1 and CDR2 from the germline V gene are MNHNY and SVGAGI (reference sequence).

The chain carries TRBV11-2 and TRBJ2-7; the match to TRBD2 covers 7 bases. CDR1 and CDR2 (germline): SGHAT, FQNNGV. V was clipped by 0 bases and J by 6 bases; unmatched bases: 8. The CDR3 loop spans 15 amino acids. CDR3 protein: CASSLDWRELREQYF. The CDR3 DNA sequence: TGTGCCAGCAGCTTAGACTGGCGGGAGCTTCGCGAGCAGTACTTC.

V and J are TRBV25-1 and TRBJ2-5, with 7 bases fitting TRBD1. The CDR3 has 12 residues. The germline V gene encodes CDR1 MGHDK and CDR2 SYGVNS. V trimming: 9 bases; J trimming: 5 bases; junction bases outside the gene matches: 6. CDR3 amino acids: CASTGVGETQYF. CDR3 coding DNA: TGTGCCAGTACAGGGGTTGGGGAGACCCAGTACTTC.

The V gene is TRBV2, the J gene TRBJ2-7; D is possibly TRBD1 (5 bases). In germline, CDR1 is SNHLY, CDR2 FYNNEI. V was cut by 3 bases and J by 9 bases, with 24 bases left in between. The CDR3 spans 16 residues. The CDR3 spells CASSESLRQTGSGQYF. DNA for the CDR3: TGTGCCAGCAGTGAGAGTTTGAGACAGACTGGATCTGGGCAGTACTTC.

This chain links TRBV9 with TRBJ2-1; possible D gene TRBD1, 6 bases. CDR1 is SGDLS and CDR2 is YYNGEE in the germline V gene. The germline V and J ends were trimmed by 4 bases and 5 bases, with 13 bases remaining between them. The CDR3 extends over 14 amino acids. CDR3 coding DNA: TGTGCCAGCAGCAAACAGGGTTGGGACAATGAGCAGTTCTTC. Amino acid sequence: CASSKQGWDNEQFF.

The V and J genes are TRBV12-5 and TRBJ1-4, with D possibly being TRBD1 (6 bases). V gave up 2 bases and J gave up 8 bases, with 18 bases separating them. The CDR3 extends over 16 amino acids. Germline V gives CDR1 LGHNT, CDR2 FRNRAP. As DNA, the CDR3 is TGTGCTAGTGGTTTGTTTAGGACAGCTTCTGCGGAAAAACTGTTTTTT. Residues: CASGLFRTASAEKLFF.

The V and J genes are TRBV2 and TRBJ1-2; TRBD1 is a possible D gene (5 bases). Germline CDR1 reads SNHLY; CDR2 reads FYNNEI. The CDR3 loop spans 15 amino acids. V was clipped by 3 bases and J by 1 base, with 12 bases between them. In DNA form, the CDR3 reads TGTGCCAGCAGTGATAGGACATATAGTAACTATGGCTACACCTTC. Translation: CASSDRTYSNYGYTF.

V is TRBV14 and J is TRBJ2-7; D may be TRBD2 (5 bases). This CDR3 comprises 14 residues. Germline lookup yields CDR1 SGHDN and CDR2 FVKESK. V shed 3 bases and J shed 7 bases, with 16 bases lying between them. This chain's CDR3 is CASSQALGKAEQYF. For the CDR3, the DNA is TGTGCCAGCAGCCAGGCACTAGGGAAGGCGGAGCAGTACTTC.

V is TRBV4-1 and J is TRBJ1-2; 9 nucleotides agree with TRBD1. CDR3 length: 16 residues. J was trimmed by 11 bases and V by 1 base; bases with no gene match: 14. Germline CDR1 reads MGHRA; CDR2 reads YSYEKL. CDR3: CASSQVEDRGTGEYTF. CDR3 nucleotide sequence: TGCGCCAGCAGCCAAGTAGAAGACAGGGGGACGGGAGAGTACACCTTC.

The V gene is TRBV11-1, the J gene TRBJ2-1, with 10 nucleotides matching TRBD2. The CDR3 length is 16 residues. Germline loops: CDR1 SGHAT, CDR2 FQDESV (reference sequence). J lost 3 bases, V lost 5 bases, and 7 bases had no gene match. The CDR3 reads CASSPPTSGYYNEQFF. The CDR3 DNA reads TGTGCCAGCAGCCCCCCGACTAGCGGGTACTACAATGAGCAGTTCTTC.

The CDR3 DNA reads as TGTGCCAGCAGCAAAAGCACAGATACGCAGTATTTT. It codes for CASSKSTDTQYF. The J gene is TRBJ2-3, the V gene TRBV27; D is undetermined. V gave up 6 bases and J gave up 0 bases, with 4 bases separating them. The CDR3 is made up of 12 amino acids. Germline V gene sequence: CDR1 MNHEY, CDR2 SMNVEV (reference sequence).

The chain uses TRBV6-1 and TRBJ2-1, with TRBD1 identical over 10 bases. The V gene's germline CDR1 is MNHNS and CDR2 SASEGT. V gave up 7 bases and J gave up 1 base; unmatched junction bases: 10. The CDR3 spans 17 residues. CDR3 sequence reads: CASTDPTGGLSYNEQFF. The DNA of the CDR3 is TGTGCCAGCACTGATCCGACAGGGGGCCTTTCCTACAATGAGCAGTTCTTC.

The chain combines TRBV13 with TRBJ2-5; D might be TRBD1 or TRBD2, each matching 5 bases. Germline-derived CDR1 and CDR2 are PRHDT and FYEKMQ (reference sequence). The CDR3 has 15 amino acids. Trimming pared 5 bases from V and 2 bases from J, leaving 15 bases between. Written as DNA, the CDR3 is TGTGCCAGCAGCGAGGGACCACAGCCTCAAGAGACCCAGTACTTC. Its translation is CASSEGPQPQETQYF.

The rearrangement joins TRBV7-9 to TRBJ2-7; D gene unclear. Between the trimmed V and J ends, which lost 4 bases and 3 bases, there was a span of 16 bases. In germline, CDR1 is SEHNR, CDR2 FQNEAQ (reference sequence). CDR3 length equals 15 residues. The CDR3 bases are TGTGCCAGCAGCTATTGGGCGGAGACGATCTACGAGCAGTACTTC. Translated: CASSYWAETIYEQYF.

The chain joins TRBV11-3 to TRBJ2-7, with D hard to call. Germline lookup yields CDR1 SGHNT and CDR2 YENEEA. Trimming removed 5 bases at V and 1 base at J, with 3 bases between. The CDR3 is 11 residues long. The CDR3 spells CASSQSYEQYF. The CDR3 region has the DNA TGTGCCAGCAGCCAATCCTACGAGCAGTACTTC.

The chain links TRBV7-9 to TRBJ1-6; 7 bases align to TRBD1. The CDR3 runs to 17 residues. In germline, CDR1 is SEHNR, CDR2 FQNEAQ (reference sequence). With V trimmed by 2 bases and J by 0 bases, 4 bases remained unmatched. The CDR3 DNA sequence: TGTGCCAGCAGCTTATCCGGACAGGACTCCTATAATTCACCCCTCCACTTT. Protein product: CASSLSGQDSYNSPLHF.

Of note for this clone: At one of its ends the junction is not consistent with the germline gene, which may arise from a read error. In nucleotides, the CDR3 is TGTGCCAGCAGTATATCAGGGTATACTGAAGCTTTCTTT. Translation: CASSISGYTEAFF. The rearrangement joins TRBV27 to TRBJ1-1; weak D call: TRBD1 (5 bases). This CDR3 region has 13 residues. Germline assignment: CDR1 MNHEY and CDR2 SMNVEV (reference sequence).

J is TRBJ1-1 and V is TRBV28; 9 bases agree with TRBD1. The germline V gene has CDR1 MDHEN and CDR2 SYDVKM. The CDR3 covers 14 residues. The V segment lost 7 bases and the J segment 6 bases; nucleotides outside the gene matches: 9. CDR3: CASNGQGRRSEAFF. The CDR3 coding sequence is TGTGCCAGCAACGGACAGGGGCGTCGATCTGAAGCTTTCTTT. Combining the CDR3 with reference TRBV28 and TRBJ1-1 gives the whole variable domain DVKVTQSSRYLVKRTGEKVFLECVQDMDHENMFWYRQDPGLGLRLIYFSYDVKMKEKGDIPEGYSVSREKKERFSLILESASTNQTSMYLCASNGQGRRSEAFFGQGTRLTVV.

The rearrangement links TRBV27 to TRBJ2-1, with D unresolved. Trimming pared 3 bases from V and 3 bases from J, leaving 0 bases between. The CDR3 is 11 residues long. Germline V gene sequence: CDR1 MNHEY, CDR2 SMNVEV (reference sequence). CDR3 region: CASSFYNEQFF. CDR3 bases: TGTGCCAGCAGTTTCTACAATGAGCAGTTCTTC.

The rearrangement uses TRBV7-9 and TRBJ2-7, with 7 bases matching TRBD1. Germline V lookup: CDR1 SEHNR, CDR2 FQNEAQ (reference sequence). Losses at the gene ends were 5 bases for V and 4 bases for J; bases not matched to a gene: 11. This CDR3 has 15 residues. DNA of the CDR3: TGTGCCAGCAGCAAACCGGGACAGTCGGCGTACGAGCAGTACTTC. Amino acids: CASSKPGQSAYEQYF.

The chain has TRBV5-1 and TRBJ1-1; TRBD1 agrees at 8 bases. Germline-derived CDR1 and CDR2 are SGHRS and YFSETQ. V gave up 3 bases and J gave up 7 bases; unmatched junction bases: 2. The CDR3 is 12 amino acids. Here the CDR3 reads CASSSTGVEAFF. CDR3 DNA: TGCGCCAGCAGCTCGACAGGGGTTGAAGCTTTCTTT.